The 23 T cell receptor beta chains presented below share a single source sample, sequenced in a study of early T cells in non-severe SARS-CoV-2 infection. One entry per CDR3 protein results from TCRdb running MiXCR on the 5' RACE reads. The repertoire consists of 66,000 or so distinct CDR3 sequences, with approximately 13% occurring once and the leading ten covering about 8.6%. Sample: whole blood. Receptors originate from an adult who was a healthcare worker with PCR-confirmed SARS-CoV-2 infection or an uninfected control (not recorded which).

The rearrangement uses TRBV20-1 and TRBJ2-7; possibly TRBD2 for D (5 bases). Trimming left V 2 bases short and J 4 bases short, with 18 bases between. CDR1 is DFQATT and CDR2 is SNEGSKA in the germline V gene (reference sequence). The CDR3 is 15 residues long. The CDR3 protein is CSARHPVREWYEQYF. The CDR3 nucleotides read TGCAGTGCTAGACACCCTGTGAGGGAGTGGTACGAGCAGTACTTC.

The rearrangement joins TRBV11-1 to TRBJ1-1; D not certain. This CDR3 region has 12 residues. V dropped 10 bases and J dropped 1 base, with 10 bases sitting between them. CDR1 and CDR2 (germline): SGHAT, FQDESV (reference sequence). The CDR3 loop is CATSDQNTEAFF. The CDR3 coding sequence is TGTGCCACCTCGGACCAGAACACTGAAGCTTTCTTT.

This clonotype turned up a few times. CDR3 sequence reads: CASSLDGGLNTEAFF. The CDR3 DNA sequence: TGTGCCAGCAGCTTAGATGGAGGGCTGAACACTGAAGCTTTCTTT. The chain carries TRBV11-2 and TRBJ1-1, with no clear D. The CDR3 length is 15 residues. Per the germline V gene, CDR1 is SGHAT and CDR2 is FQNNGV. The V gene lost 0 bases and the J gene lost 0 bases, with 8 bases spanning the gap.

This clonotype was seen a handful of times. V and J are TRBV18 and TRBJ1-2; 9 nucleotides align to TRBD1. The V and J ends lost 3 bases and 2 bases, in that order; junction bases with no gene match: 7. The V gene's germline CDR1 is KGHSH and CDR2 LQKENI. The CDR3 spans 16 residues. The CDR3 here is CASSPWTGEANYGYTF. The CDR3, as DNA: TGTGCCAGCTCACCCTGGACAGGGGAAGCCAACTATGGCTACACCTTC.

This clonotype was found many times. This chain joins TRBV29-1 and TRBJ2-6; TRBD1 agrees at 9 bases. CDR1 and CDR2 from the germline V gene are SQVTM and ANQGSEA. CDR3 length: 15 amino acids. Trimming took 7 bases from V and 1 from J; bases not matched to a gene: 5. In DNA form, the CDR3 reads TGCAGCGCTGGGGACAGGGCGTCTGGGGCCAACGTCCTGACTTTC. Residues: CSAGDRASGANVLTF.

This clonotype was observed a handful of times. The CDR3 bases are TGTGCCAGCTCATCTCCTAGCGGGAGGGCCTACGAGCAGTACTTC. This translates into CASSSPSGRAYEQYF. The V call is TRBV18, the J call TRBJ2-7; 12 bases match TRBD2. Germline assignment: CDR1 KGHSH and CDR2 LQKENI. V lost 5 bases, J lost 2 bases, and 4 bases stayed unmatched. This CDR3 contains 15 residues.

This clonotype was counted a few times. The chain links TRBV2 to TRBJ1-5; 7 positions match TRBD1. CDR1 and CDR2 (germline): SNHLY, FYNNEI. V lost 5 bases and J lost 7; bases outside the gene matches: 5. There are 13 residues in the CDR3. CDR3 DNA sequence: TGTGCCAGCAGTCCCCGACAGGGACAGCCCCAGCATTTT. This codes for CASSPRQGQPQHF.

This clonotype turned up a few times. The V call is TRBV7-6, the J call TRBJ2-2; maybe TRBD1 (5 bases). The germline V gene has CDR1 SGHVS and CDR2 FNYEAQ. Trimming stripped 1 base from V and 3 bases from J, with 6 bases between. The CDR3 extends over 14 amino acids. The CDR3 is CASSLGQYTGELFF. The CDR3 DNA follows: TGTGCCAGCAGCTTAGGACAGTACACCGGGGAGCTGTTTTTT.

This clonotype was counted many times. The chain combines TRBV12-3 or TRBV12-4 with TRBJ2-5; 7 bases map to TRBD1. The CDR3 is made up of 14 amino acids. The trim removed 10 bases at V and 3 bases at J, leaving 11 bases unmatched. CDR3 coding DNA: TGTGCCAACAGCCAATCCGGGACAGAAGAGACCCAGTACTTC. Encoded protein: CANSQSGTEETQYF.

There are a few counts of this clonotype. The chain employs TRBV28 and TRBJ2-6; D remains ambiguous. CDR1 and CDR2 (germline): MDHEN, SYDVKM. Trimming cost V 3 bases and J 0 bases, with 6 bases left between them. CDR3 length equals 15 residues. The CDR3 sequence: CASSFINSGANVLTF. The DNA for the CDR3 is TGTGCCAGCAGTTTCATAAACTCTGGGGCCAACGTCCTGACTTTC.

V usage is TRBV28 and J usage is TRBJ2-7; possible D gene TRBD1, 6 bases. V dropped 6 bases and J dropped 5 bases, with 11 bases sitting between them. CDR3 length: 12 residues. CDR1 is MDHEN and CDR2 is SYDVKM in the germline V gene. CDR3 sequence reads: CASRQGGNEQYF. For the CDR3, the DNA is TGTGCCAGCAGACAGGGCGGAAACGAGCAGTACTTC.

The chain links TRBV24-1 to TRBJ2-3, with a possible D match to TRBD2 (5 bases). Per germline, CDR1 KGHDR and CDR2 SFDVKD. Between the trimmed V and J ends, which lost 3 bases and 3 bases, there was a span of 15 bases. The CDR3 is made up of 16 amino acids. The CDR3 DNA sequence: TGTGCCACCAGTGATGGGCGGCGGGTTAGGACAGATACGCAGTATTTT. Residues: CATSDGRRVRTDTQYF.

This clonotype has a handful of counts. The CDR3 region is CASSDSVDKVNTQYF. Written as DNA, the CDR3 is TGTGCCAGCAGTGACTCGGTAGATAAGGTGAATACGCAGTATTTT. The V gene is TRBV6-4, the J gene TRBJ2-3; no reliable D call. Germline V gives CDR1 MRHNA, CDR2 SNTAGT. Trimming stripped 0 bases from V and 7 bases from J, with 14 bases between. CDR3 size: 15 residues.

This clonotype was counted between two and nine times. The V call is TRBV29-1, the J call TRBJ2-6; D remains ambiguous. CDR1 and CDR2 (germline): SQVTM, ANQGSEA. The V gene lost 5 bases and the J gene lost 0 bases, with 2 bases spanning the gap. The length of the CDR3 is 12 residues. This CDR3 reads CSVYSGANVLTF. CDR3 DNA: TGCAGCGTTTACTCTGGGGCCAACGTCCTGACTTTC.

The chain carries TRBV7-9 and TRBJ2-1; D may be TRBD1 or TRBD2 (6 bases each). In germline, CDR1 is SEHNR, CDR2 FQNEAQ (reference sequence). Trimming shortened V by 4 bases and J by 8 bases, and 27 bases separated the two germline ends. The CDR3 consists of 18 residues. The CDR3 coding sequence is TGTGCCAGCAGCTCGGGGATCGGGGGCAGGCATCCCTCGGATGAGCAGTTCTTC. Protein sequence: CASSSGIGGRHPSDEQFF.

This clonotype appeared a few times. The chain has TRBV6-1 and TRBJ2-7; D is ambiguous. Germline-derived CDR1 and CDR2 are MNHNS and SASEGT. The CDR3 loop spans 13 amino acids. V lost 1 base and J 6 bases, leaving 10 bases between the germline ends. The CDR3 DNA is TGTGCCAGCAGTGAAGTTGGGGTCGGCGAGCAGTACTTC. Its protein is CASSEVGVGEQYF.

The chain recombines TRBV7-8 with TRBJ2-5; 12 nucleotides line up with TRBD2. V gave up 1 base and J gave up 4 bases; unmatched junction bases: 4. CDR1 and CDR2 from the germline V gene are SGHVS and FQNEAQ. The CDR3 extends over 16 amino acids. CDR3 loop: CASSLEASGRGETQYF. The DNA of the CDR3 is TGTGCCAGCAGCTTAGAGGCTAGCGGGAGGGGAGAGACCCAGTACTTC.

This clonotype was seen ten or more times. The CDR3 nucleotides are TGTGCCAGCAGTTTTGCGACAGGGAGTTCAGATACGCAGTATTTT. Protein sequence: CASSFATGSSDTQYF. The gene calls are TRBV28 and TRBJ2-3; 7 nucleotides match TRBD1. CDR3 length: 15 amino acids. Looked up from germline, CDR1 is MDHEN and CDR2 is SYDVKM. V shed 3 bases and J 4 bases; nucleotides not matched to a gene: 7.

The genes are TRBV5-1 and TRBJ2-3; TRBD1 matches 10 bases. The J segment lost 0 bases and the V segment lost 6 bases, leaving 4 bases of the junction unmatched. Germline V lookup: CDR1 SGHRS, CDR2 YFSETQ. CDR3 length: 15 residues. The CDR3 region has the DNA TGCGCCAGCACCGTGACAGGGGGCAGCACAGATACGCAGTATTTT. This gives the protein CASTVTGGSTDTQYF.

CDR3 protein: CASSSLVGTEAFF. For the CDR3, the DNA is TGTGCCAGCAGCTCTCTGGTGGGGACTGAAGCTTTCTTT. The rearrangement uses TRBV11-2 and TRBJ1-1; D not resolved. This CDR3 has 13 residues. V shed 4 bases and J shed 5 bases, with 11 bases lying between them. CDR1 and CDR2 from the germline V gene are SGHAT and FQNNGV. Full variable domain (missing parts from reference TRBV11-2 and TRBJ1-1): EAGVAQSPRYKIIEKRQSVAFWCNPISGHATLYWYQQILGQGPKLLIQFQNNGVVDDSQLPKDRFSAERLKGVDSTLKIQPAKLEDSAVYLCASSSLVGTEAFFGQGTRLTVV.

This clonotype has at least ten counts. This chain joins TRBV5-4 and TRBJ2-7; D possibly matches TRBD1 or TRBD2 (5 bases each). Between the trimmed V and J ends, which lost 4 bases and 7 bases, there was a span of 12 bases. This CDR3 contains 12 residues. Germline CDR1 is SGHNT and CDR2 is YYREEE (reference sequence). The CDR3 region is CASSTGGGEQYF. The CDR3 DNA reads as TGTGCCAGCAGCACTGGGGGTGGAGAGCAGTACTTC.

The chain has TRBV6-2 or TRBV6-3 and TRBJ2-1; 10 bases are shared with TRBD2. The CDR3 is made up of 14 amino acids. Germline values: CDR1 MNHEY, CDR2 SVGEGT. V lost 6 bases and J lost 7; bases outside the gene matches: 6. The CDR3 sequence: CASSLSGRRNEQFF. The CDR3, as DNA: TGTGCCAGCAGCCTTAGCGGGAGGAGGAATGAGCAGTTCTTC.

This CDR3 is CASSGGETQYF. The DNA of the CDR3 is TGTGCCAGCTCAGGGGGAGAGACCCAGTACTTC. The chain links TRBV18 to TRBJ2-5; D is possibly TRBD1 or TRBD2 (5 bases each). Germline assignment: CDR1 KGHSH and CDR2 LQKENI. Trimming stripped 5 bases from V and 4 bases from J, with 5 bases between. The CDR3 is 11 amino acids.